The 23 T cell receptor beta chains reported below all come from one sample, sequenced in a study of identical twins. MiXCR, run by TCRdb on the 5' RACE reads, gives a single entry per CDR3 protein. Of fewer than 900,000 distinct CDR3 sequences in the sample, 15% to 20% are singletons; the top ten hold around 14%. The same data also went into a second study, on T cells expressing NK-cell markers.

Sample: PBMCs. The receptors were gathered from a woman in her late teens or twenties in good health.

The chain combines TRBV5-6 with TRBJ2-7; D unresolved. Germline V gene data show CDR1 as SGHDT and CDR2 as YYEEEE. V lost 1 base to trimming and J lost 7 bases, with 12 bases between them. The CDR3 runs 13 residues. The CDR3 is CASSLHREGEQYF. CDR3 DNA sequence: TGTGCCAGCAGCTTGCATCGCGAAGGGGAGCAGTACTTC.

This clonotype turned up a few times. CDR3: CASSLTGTSYEQYF. CDR3 in DNA: TGTGCCAGCAGTCTCACAGGGACGTCCTACGAGCAGTACTTC. This chain connects TRBV27 to TRBJ2-7; D might be TRBD1 (6 bases). Germline V gene data show CDR1 as MNHEY and CDR2 as SMNVEV (reference sequence). Trimming removed 5 bases from V and 1 base from J, with 12 bases in between. The CDR3 contains 14 residues.

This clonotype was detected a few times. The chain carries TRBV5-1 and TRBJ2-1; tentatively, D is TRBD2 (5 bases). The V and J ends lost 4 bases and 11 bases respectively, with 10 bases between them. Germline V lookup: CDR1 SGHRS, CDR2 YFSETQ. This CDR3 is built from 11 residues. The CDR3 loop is CASSLGVQQFF. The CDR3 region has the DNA TGCGCCAGCAGCCTCGGGGTGCAGCAGTTCTTC.

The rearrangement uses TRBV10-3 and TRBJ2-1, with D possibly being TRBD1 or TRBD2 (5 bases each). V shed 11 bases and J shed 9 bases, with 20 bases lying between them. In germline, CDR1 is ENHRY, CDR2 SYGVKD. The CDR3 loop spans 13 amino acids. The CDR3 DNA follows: TGTGCCGTGCAAGAGGGGTATTCATCTGAGCAGTTCTTC. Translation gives CAVQEGYSSEQFF.

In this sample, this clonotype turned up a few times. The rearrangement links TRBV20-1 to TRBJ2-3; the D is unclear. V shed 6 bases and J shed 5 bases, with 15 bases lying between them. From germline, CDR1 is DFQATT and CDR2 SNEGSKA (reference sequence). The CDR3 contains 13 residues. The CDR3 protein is CSATEPSLDTQYF. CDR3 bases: TGCAGTGCGACCGAACCGTCTTTAGATACGCAGTATTTT.

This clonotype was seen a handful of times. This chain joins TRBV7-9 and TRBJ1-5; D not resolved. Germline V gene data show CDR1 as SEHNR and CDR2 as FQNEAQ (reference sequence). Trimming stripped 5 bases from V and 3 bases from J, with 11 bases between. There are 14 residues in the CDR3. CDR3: CASSPTEVNQPQHF. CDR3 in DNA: TGTGCCAGCAGCCCGACGGAGGTCAATCAGCCCCAGCATTTT.

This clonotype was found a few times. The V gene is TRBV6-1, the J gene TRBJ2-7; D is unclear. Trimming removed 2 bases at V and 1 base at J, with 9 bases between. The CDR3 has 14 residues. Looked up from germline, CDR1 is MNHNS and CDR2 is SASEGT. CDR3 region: CASSEQQPSYEQYF. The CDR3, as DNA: TGTGCCAGCAGTGAACAGCAGCCGTCCTACGAGCAGTACTTC.

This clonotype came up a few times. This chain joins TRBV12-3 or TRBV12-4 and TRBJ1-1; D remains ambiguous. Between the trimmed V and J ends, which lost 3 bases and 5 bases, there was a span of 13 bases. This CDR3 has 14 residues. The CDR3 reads CASSFTGEVTEAFF. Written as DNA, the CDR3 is TGTGCCAGCAGTTTTACCGGCGAAGTGACTGAAGCTTTCTTT.

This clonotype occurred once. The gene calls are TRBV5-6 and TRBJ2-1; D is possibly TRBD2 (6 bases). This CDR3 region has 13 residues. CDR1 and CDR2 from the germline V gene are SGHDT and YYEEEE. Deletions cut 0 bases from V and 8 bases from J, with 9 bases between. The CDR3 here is CASSLGLVHEQFF. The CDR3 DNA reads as TGTGCCAGCAGCTTGGGACTAGTCCATGAGCAGTTCTTC. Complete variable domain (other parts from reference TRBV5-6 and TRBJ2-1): DAGVTQSPTHLIKTRGQQVTLRCSPKSGHDTVSWYQQALGQGPQFIFQYYEEEERQRGNFPDRFSGHQFPNYSSELNVNALLLGDSALYLCASSLGLVHEQFFGPGTRLTVL.

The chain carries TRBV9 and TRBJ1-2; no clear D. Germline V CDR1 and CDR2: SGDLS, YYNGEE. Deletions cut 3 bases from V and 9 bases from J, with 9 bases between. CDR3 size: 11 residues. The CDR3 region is CASSAGGSYTF. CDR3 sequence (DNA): TGTGCCAGCAGCGCAGGAGGGAGCTACACCTTC.

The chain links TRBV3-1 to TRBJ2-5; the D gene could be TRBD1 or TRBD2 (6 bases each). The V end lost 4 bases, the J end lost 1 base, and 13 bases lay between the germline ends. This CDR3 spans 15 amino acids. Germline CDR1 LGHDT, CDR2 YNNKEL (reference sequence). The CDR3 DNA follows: TGTGCCAGCAGCCGGAGGGGGTCGTCCCAAGAGACCCAGTACTTC. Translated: CASSRRGSSQETQYF.

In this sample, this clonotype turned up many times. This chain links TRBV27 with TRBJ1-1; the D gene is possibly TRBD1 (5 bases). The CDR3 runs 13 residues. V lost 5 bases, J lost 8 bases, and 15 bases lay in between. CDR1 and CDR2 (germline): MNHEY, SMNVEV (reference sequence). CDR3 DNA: TGTGCCAGCAGTCCAACAGGCTCCCCGGAAGCTTTCTTT. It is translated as CASSPTGSPEAFF.

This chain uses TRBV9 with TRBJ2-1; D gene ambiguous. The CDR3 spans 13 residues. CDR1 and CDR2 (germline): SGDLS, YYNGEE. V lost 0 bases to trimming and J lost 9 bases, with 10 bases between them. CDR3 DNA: TGTGCCAGCAGCGTAGCCACGGGTGCTGAGCAGTTCTTC. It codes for CASSVATGAEQFF.

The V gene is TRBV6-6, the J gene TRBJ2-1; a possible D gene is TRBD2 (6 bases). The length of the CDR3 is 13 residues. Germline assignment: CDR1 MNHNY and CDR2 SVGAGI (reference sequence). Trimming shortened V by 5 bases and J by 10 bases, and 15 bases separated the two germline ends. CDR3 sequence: CASSLRVRGEQFF. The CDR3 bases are TGTGCCAGCAGTCTCAGGGTGCGGGGAGAGCAGTTCTTC.

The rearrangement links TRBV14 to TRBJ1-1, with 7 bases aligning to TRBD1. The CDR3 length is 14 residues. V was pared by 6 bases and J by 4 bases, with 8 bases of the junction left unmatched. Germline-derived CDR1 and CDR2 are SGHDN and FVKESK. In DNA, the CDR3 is TGTGCCAGCAGTCCCGCCCACAGGGGCACTGAAGCTTTCTTT. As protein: CASSPAHRGTEAFF.

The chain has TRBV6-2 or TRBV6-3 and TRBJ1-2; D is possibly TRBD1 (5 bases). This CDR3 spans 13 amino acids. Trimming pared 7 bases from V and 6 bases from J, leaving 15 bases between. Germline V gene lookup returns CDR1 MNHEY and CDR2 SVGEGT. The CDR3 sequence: CASTYGTGHGYTF. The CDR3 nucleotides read TGTGCCAGCACCTACGGGACGGGCCATGGCTACACCTTC.

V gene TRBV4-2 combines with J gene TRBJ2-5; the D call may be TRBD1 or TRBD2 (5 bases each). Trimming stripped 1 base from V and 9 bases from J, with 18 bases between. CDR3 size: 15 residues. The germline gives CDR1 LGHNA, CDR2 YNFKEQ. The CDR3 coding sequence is TGTGCCAGCAGCCAAGGGGGGACGTCAGGTTCGGCCCAGTACTTC. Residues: CASSQGGTSGSAQYF.

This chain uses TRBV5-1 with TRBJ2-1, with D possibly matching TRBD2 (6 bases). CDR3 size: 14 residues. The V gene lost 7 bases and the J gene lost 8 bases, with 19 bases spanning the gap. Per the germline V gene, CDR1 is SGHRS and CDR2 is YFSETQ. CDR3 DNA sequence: TGCGCCAGCGCAAGGAGGTCGGGAGTCTATGAGCAGTTCTTC. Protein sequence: CASARRSGVYEQFF.

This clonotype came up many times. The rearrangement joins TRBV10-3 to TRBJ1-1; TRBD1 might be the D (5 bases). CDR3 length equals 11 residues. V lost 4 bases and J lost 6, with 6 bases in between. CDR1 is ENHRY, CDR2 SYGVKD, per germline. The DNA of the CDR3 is TGTGCCATCAGTGGGGGGGCTGAAGCTTTCTTT. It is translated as CAISGGAEAFF.

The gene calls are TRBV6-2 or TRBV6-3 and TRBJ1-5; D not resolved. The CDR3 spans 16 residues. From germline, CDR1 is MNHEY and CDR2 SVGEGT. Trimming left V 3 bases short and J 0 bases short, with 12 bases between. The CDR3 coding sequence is TGTGCCAGCAGTTATAAGCGGGGAAATAGCAATCAGCCCCAGCATTTT. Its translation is CASSYKRGNSNQPQHF.

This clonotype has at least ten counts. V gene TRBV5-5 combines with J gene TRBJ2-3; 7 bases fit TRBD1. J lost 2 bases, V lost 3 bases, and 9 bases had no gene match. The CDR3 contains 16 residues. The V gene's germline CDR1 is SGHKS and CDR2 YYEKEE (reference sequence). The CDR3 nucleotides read TGTGCCAGCAGCTCCGGGACAGCCTTCTCCACAGATACGCAGTATTTT. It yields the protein CASSSGTAFSTDTQYF.

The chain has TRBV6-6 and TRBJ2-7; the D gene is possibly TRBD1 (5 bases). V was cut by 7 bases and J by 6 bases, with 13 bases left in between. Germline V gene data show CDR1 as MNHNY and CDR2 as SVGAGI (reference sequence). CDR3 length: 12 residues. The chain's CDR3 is CASTQGQGEQYF. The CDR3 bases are TGTGCCAGCACTCAGGGTCAGGGCGAGCAGTACTTC.

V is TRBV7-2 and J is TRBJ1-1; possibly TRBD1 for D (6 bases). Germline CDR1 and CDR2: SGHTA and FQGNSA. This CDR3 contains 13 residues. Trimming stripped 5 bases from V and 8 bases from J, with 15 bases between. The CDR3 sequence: CASSVGQPGEAFF. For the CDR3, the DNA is TGTGCCAGCAGCGTTGGACAGCCGGGAGAAGCTTTCTTT.